Below, 15 T cell receptor beta chains from the same sample are listed, as sequenced in a study of CD8 T cells in ankylosing spondylitis. TCRdb re-called the 5' RACE reads with MiXCR, one entry per CDR3 protein. The repertoire holds around 30,000 distinct CDR3 sequences, with 14% as singletons. The sequencing sample was made of blood. The source is a male donor with ankylosing spondylitis or in good health (not recorded which).

The sample holds a few counts of this clonotype. The chain's CDR3 is CSARTSGAYKEQFF. The CDR3 bases are TGCAGTGCTAGAACTAGCGGGGCGTATAAGGAGCAGTTCTTC. The V and J genes are TRBV20-1 and TRBJ2-1, with 10 bases that match TRBD2. The CDR3 is 14 amino acids. V was clipped by 2 bases and J by 10 bases; unmatched bases: 8. The germline V gene encodes CDR1 DFQATT and CDR2 SNEGSKA (reference sequence).

This clonotype has just a few counts. The chain uses TRBV12-3 or TRBV12-4 and TRBJ1-1, with TRBD1 identical over 9 bases. The J segment lost 6 bases and the V segment lost 1 base, leaving 0 bases of the junction unmatched. The CDR3 has 13 residues. Written as DNA, the CDR3 is TGTGCCAGCAGTTTAGGGACAGGGGCTGAAGCTTTCTTT. The encoded protein is CASSLGTGAEAFF.

The V gene is TRBV23-1, the J gene TRBJ2-7; TRBD2 agrees at 11 bases. TRBV23-1 is sorted into the ORF group, with uncertain function. Germline trimming cut 8 bases from V and 6 bases from J; bases unmatched to any gene: 9. This CDR3 region has 14 residues. The CDR3 reads CASAGLAGPGEQYV. The CDR3 DNA reads TGCGCCAGCGCCGGACTAGCGGGTCCTGGCGAGCAGTACGTC.

This clonotype occurred a few times. CDR3 in DNA: TGTGCCAGCAGTCGGGACAGGACGAGCACCGGGGAGCTGTTTTTT. This translates into CASSRDRTSTGELFF. The chain couples TRBV6-4 to TRBJ2-2; 8 bases match TRBD1. The length of the CDR3 is 15 residues. Germline V CDR1 and CDR2: MRHNA, SNTAGT. J was trimmed by 4 bases and V by 5 bases; bases with no gene match: 6.

This sequence joins TRBV20-1 and TRBJ2-7, with D perhaps matching TRBD2 (6 bases). CDR3 length: 16 residues. Per the germline V gene, CDR1 is DFQATT and CDR2 is SNEGSKA (reference sequence). V lost 0 bases and J 2 bases, leaving 17 bases between the germline ends. Here the CDR3 DNA reads TGCAGTGCTAGAGATTTGACGCGGGATAGTGCCTACGAGCAGTACTTC. Protein product: CSARDLTRDSAYEQYF.

This clonotype came up a few times. The chain joins TRBV12-3 or TRBV12-4 to TRBJ2-2, with 8 bases aligning to TRBD1. The CDR3 spans 15 residues. J gave up 0 bases and V 8 bases, and 5 bases lay outside the gene matches. CDR3 region: CASGPQGANTGELFF. The CDR3 DNA is TGTGCCAGCGGCCCACAGGGGGCGAACACCGGGGAGCTGTTTTTT.

This clonotype was counted only a few times. The chain recombines TRBV7-3 with TRBJ2-2; 9 bases agree with TRBD1. J was trimmed by 6 bases and V by 5 bases; bases with no gene match: 10. The CDR3 is 16 residues long. Germline V gene sequence: CDR1 SGHTA, CDR2 FQGTGA. CDR3 loop: CASSRTGTGKAGELFF. The CDR3 nucleotides read TGTGCCAGCAGCCGGACCGGGACAGGGAAAGCCGGGGAGCTGTTTTTT. The whole variable domain, filled in from reference TRBV7-3 and TRBJ2-2, reads GAGVSQTPSNKVTEKGKYVELRCDPISGHTALYWYRQSLGQGPEFLIYFQGTGAADDSGLPNDRFFAVRPEGSVSTLKIQRTERGDSAVYLCASSRTGTGKAGELFFGEGSRLTVL.

This clonotype appeared a few times. The V and J genes are TRBV20-1 and TRBJ2-3, with a possible D match to TRBD2 (5 bases). Germline V gene data show CDR1 as DFQATT and CDR2 as SNEGSKA (reference sequence). Deletions cut 3 bases from V and 8 bases from J, with 9 bases between. The CDR3 is made up of 11 amino acids. The CDR3 here is CSASGVGTQYF. CDR3 nucleotides: TGCAGTGCTAGCGGGGTGGGTACGCAGTATTTT.

The J gene is TRBJ2-7, the V gene TRBV27; 8 bases align to TRBD1. The CDR3 extends over 15 amino acids. Looked up from germline, CDR1 is MNHEY and CDR2 is SMNVEV (reference sequence). V was clipped by 2 bases and J by 4 bases; unmatched bases: 7. The CDR3 spells CASSLRPGGWYEQYF. The CDR3 region has the DNA TGTGCCAGCAGTTTACGGCCAGGGGGCTGGTACGAGCAGTACTTC.

This clonotype has only a few counts. The gene calls are TRBV7-2 and TRBJ2-1; D is perhaps TRBD2 (6 bases). Trimming took 5 bases from V and 7 from J, leaving 15 bases between them. This CDR3 comprises 14 residues. Germline V gene lookup returns CDR1 SGHTA and CDR2 FQGNSA. This CDR3 is CASSRPEGGNEQFF. As DNA, the CDR3 is TGTGCCAGCAGCCGTCCGGAGGGTGGGAATGAGCAGTTCTTC. Full variable domain (remainder filled in from reference TRBV7-2 and TRBJ2-1): GAGVSQSPSNKVTEKGKDVELRCDPISGHTALYWYRQSLGQGLEFLIYFQGNSAPDKSGLPSDRFSAERTGGSVSTLTIQRTQQEDSAVYLCASSRPEGGNEQFFGPGTRLTVL.

V gene TRBV11-2 combines with J gene TRBJ2-2; 8 bases align to TRBD1. V lost 4 bases, J lost 4 bases, and 2 bases stayed unmatched. There are 14 residues in the CDR3. The germline gives CDR1 SGHAT, CDR2 FQNNGV. The CDR3 DNA follows: TGTGCCAGCAGCTCCGGACAGGGCACCGGGGAGCTGTTTTTT. This encodes CASSSGQGTGELFF.

This clonotype was counted a few times. The genes are TRBV28 and TRBJ1-1; the D is unclear. Germline V gives CDR1 MDHEN, CDR2 SYDVKM. The CDR3 is 16 amino acids. Trimming stripped 5 bases from V and 0 bases from J, with 16 bases between. The CDR3 region is CASSTPRGRMNTEAFF. The CDR3, as DNA: TGTGCCAGCAGTACCCCCCGCGGGCGGATGAACACTGAAGCTTTCTTT. The variable domain in full, with the rest retrieved from reference TRBV28 and TRBJ1-1, is DVKVTQSSRYLVKRTGEKVFLECVQDMDHENMFWYRQDPGLGLRLIYFSYDVKMKEKGDIPEGYSVSREKKERFSLILESASTNQTSMYLCASSTPRGRMNTEAFFGQGTRLTVV.

This clonotype was observed a few times. CDR3 residues: CATSRPELDTGELFF. As DNA, the CDR3 is TGTGCCACCAGCAGGCCAGAACTGGACACCGGGGAGCTGTTTTTT. The chain joins TRBV15 to TRBJ2-2; D not resolved. The CDR3 sequence is 15 residues long. The germline gives CDR1 LNHNV, CDR2 YYDKDF (reference sequence). V was pared by 3 bases and J by 3 bases, with 11 bases between.

The V call is TRBV27, the J call TRBJ2-7, with TRBD2 matching over 10 bases. Germline CDR1 reads MNHEY; CDR2 reads SMNVEV (reference sequence). J lost 5 bases, V lost 2 bases, and 6 bases had no gene match. The CDR3 totals 15 residues. CDR3 in amino acids: CASSLRPSGSHEQYF. DNA of the CDR3: TGTGCCAGCAGTTTAAGGCCTAGCGGGAGCCACGAGCAGTACTTC.

This clonotype was observed a handful of times. The V call is TRBV29-1, the J call TRBJ2-2, with 9 nucleotides matching TRBD2. This CDR3 has 13 amino acids. Germline V lookup: CDR1 SQVTM, CDR2 ANQGSEA. V was pared by 7 bases and J by 7 bases, with 7 bases of the junction left unmatched. CDR3 amino acids: CSAGLARGGELFF. In DNA, the CDR3 is TGCAGCGCCGGACTAGCGCGCGGCGGGGAGCTGTTTTTT.